Sequencing of this T cell receptor beta chain was carried out in a study of early T cells in non-severe SARS-CoV-2 infection. Turning to the study itself: Chains were unpaired, as sequencing was done on bulk RNA from unsorted whole blood.

Remarks on this clonotype: Antigen: not known.

From germline, CDR1 is SGHDT and CDR2 YYEEEE. The CDR3 spans 15 residues. The V end was cut by 2 bases, the J end by 0 bases, with 9 bases between. General study results and limits: Private and CD4 specificities were missed by VDJdb matching, skewed to anti-spike CD8.

The protocol attached unique molecular identifiers to individual cDNA molecules. TCRdb independently ran MiXCR on the 5' RACE reads; one entry per CDR3 protein. The sample shows about 55,000 distinct CDR3 sequences, around 14% of them seen only once. The sequencing here drew on whole blood, taken at baseline. The chain recombines TRBV5-6 with TRBJ1-3; D uncertain. The TCR comes from an adult who was a healthcare worker with PCR-confirmed SARS-CoV-2 infection or an uninfected control (not recorded which). Written as DNA, the CDR3 is TGTGCCAGCAGCTTCCCGGGGAGCTCTGGAAACACCATATATTTT. Its protein product is CASSFPGSSGNTIYF. The entire variable domain, with the rest obtained from reference TRBV5-6 and TRBJ1-3, is as follows: DAGVTQSPTHLIKTRGQQVTLRCSPKSGHDTVSWYQQALGQGPQFIFQYYEEEERQRGNFPDRFSGHQFPNYSSELNVNALLLGDSALYLCASSFPGSSGNTIYFGEGSWLTVV.